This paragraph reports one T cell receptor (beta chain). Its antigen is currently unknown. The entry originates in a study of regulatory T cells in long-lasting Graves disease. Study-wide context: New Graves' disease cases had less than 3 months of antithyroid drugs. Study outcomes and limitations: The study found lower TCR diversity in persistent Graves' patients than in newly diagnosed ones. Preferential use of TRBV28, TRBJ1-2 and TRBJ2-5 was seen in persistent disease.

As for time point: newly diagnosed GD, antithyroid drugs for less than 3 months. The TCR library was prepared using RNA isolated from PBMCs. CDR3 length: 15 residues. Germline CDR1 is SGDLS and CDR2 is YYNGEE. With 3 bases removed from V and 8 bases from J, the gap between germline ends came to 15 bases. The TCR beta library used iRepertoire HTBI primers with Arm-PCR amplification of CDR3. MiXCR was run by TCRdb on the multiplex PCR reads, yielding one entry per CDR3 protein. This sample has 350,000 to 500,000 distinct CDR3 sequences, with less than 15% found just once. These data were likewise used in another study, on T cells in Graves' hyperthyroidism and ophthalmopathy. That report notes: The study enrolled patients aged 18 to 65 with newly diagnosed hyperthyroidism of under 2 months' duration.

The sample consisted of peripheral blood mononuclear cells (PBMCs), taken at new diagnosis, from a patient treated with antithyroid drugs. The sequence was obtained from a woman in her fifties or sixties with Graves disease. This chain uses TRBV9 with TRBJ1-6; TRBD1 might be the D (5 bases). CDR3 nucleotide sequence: TGTGCCAGCAGCGCCGCCGGGACCCGAGATTCACCCCTCCACTTT. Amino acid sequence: CASSAAGTRDSPLHF.